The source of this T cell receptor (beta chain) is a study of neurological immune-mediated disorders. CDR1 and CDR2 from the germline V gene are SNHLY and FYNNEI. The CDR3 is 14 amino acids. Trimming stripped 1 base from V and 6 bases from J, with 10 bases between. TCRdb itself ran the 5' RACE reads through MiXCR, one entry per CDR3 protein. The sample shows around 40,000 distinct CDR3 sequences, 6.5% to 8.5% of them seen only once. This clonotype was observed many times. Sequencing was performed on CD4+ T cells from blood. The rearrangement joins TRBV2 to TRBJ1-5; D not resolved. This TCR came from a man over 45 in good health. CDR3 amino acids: CASSEGPFFQPQHF. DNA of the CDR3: TGTGCCAGCAGTGAAGGCCCGTTTTTTCAGCCCCAGCATTTT.